The T cell receptor beta chain described here comes from a study of CD8+ T cells in alopecia areata. Looking at the study overall: Treatment of the treated patients consisted of oral tofacitinib, 5 to 10 mg twice daily.

Treatment reported: oral pan-JAK inhibitor, 5-10 mg twice daily. General study findings and limits: The study found TCR sharing across patients less clear than in mice, possibly for HLA reasons. Among the top 100, expanded CD8+ clones were significantly decreased by tofacitinib, as was scalp clonality. Sequences from scalp samples also cover resident alphabeta T cells of normal skin.

This clone was seen more than once but under ten times. Antigen: not known. Following RNA extraction, reverse transcription yielded cDNA that acted as the sequencing template. Only in-frame clones appear in the TCRdb table, and some are missing; sequencing was by immunoSEQ multiplex PCR. The profile shows 140,000 to 150,000 clones, 54% of them singletons. This CDR3 has 11 amino acids. The V end lost 3 bases, the J end lost 5 bases, and 7 bases lay between the germline ends. Germline V gives CDR1 GTSNPN, CDR2 SVGIG (reference sequence). The starting material was CD8+ T cells sorted from blood, obtained at week 4, from a patient treated with tofacitinib. The V call is TRBV30, the J call TRBJ2-5; D gene unclear. This receptor was taken from a human donor with alopecia areata. Written as DNA, the CDR3 is TGTGCCTGGAGCGAAGGGGAGACCCAGTACTTC. Translated: CAWSEGETQYF.